This is a list of T cell receptor beta chains from one sample in a study of blood T cells in healthy people across ages. TCRdb passed the 5' RACE reads through MiXCR, listing each CDR3 protein once. The table shows a few hundred thousand distinct CDR3 sequences, with around a quarter occurring only once. The same data also went into a second study, on T cells of mothers and their children.

The specimen was blood. Receptors were obtained from a boy aged 2 to 9 in good health. CDR3s include the opening cysteine and the closing phenylalanine or tryptophan. D genes are given only for firm matches. Clone size is stated in some rows and not others, as once, few, many or a class when expanded.

D	V	size	J	length	DNA	CDR3
.	TRBV7-2	.	TRBJ2-1	14	TGTGCCAGCAGCCGGGACAAATCCTACAATGAGCAGTTCTTC	CASSRDKSYNEQFF
.	TRBV15	once	TRBJ2-7	17	TGTGCCACCAGCAGAGATTCGGGGCGCGGGACCTCCTACGAGCAGTACTTC	CATSRDSGRGTSYEQYF
TRBD1	TRBV7-8	.	TRBJ2-2	20	TGTGCCAGCAGCTTAGTTCTTAATCGACCCGGGACAGCGAACACCGGGGAGCTGTTTTTT	CASSLVLNRPGTANTGELFF
TRBD1	TRBV5-1	.	TRBJ1-2	16	TGCGCCAGCGGGGTAGGGGGCGTAATTCCCTCTGAGGGCTACACCTTC	CASGVGGVIPSEGYTF
TRBD2	TRBV27	.	TRBJ2-7	17	TGTGCCAGCAGTTTCCGGACTAGCTCTTCTCAAGGCCACGAGCAGTACTTC	CASSFRTSSSQGHEQYF
TRBD1	TRBV14	few	TRBJ2-1	16	TGTGCCAGCAGCCAAGAAGTAGGGGACAGGGACAATGAGCAGTTCTTC	CASSQEVGDRDNEQFF
.	TRBV12-3/TRBV12-4	.	TRBJ2-7	13	TGTGCCAGCAGTCCCGGACAGTCCTACGAGCAGTCCTTC	CASSPGQSYEQSF
.	TRBV20-1	.	TRBJ2-2	15	TGCAGTGCTAGCCGGCGGGGTCTGGTCACCGGGGAGCTGTTTTTT	CSASRRGLVTGELFF
.	TRBV5-5	.	TRBJ2-5	15	TGTGCCAGCAGCTTTGAGGGGTTTACACAAGAGACCCAGTACTTC	CASSFEGFTQETQYF
.	TRBV30	many	TRBJ2-1	12	TGTGCCTGGAGTGTATCCCGACAGGAGCAGTTCTTC	CAWSVSRQEQFF
.	TRBV7-9	.	TRBJ1-3	14	TGTGCCAGCGGGGGGACCAGCTCTGGAAACACCATATATTTT	CASGGTSSGNTIYF
TRBD2	TRBV6-5	.	TRBJ2-7	17	TGTGCCAGCAGTTACTCGAGGGTCGTTGCTAGCGGGGGGGAGCAGTACTTC	CASSYSRVVASGGEQYF
TRBD1	TRBV5-4	few	TRBJ2-7	17	TGTGCCAGCAAGGGTATATCTGGAGGACAGGGGGCAGTCGAGCAGTACTTC	CASKGISGGQGAVEQYF
.	TRBV12-3/TRBV12-4	many	TRBJ1-2	14	TGTGCCAGCAGGCTCGCGGGAATGAGGGATGGCTACACCTTC	CASRLAGMRDGYTF
.	TRBV19	.	TRBJ2-3	11	TGTGCCAGTAGTCAGGTGAATACGCAGTATTTT	CASSQVNTQYF
TRBD1	TRBV5-1	.	TRBJ1-1	13	TGTGCCAGCAGTTTAGGACAGGGCGCTGAAGCTTTCTTT	CASSLGQGAEAFF
.	TRBV20-1	.	TRBJ2-2	13	TGCAGTGCTAGGAGAGGGGACACCGGGGAGCTGTTTTTT	CSARRGDTGELFF
.	TRBV5-1	.	TRBJ1-1	11	TGCGCCAGCAGCTTGGATGGGGTGGGTTCCTTT	CASSLDGVGSF
TRBD1	TRBV10-3	.	TRBJ2-7	13	TGTGCCATCGCCGAAGGACAGGGCTACGAGCAGTACTTC	CAIAEGQGYEQYF
.	TRBV5-1	few	TRBJ1-2	18	TGCGCCAGCAGCTCCCTTCCCCGACAGGTTCTCAGCATGTATAGCTACACCTTC	CASSSLPRQVLSMYSYTF
TRBD1	TRBV6-5	.	TRBJ1-2	14	TGTGCCAGCAGTAGGGACAGGGGCGTCTATGGCTACACCTTC	CASSRDRGVYGYTF
.	TRBV12-3/TRBV12-4	.	TRBJ2-2	13	TGTGCCAGCAGTTTAGTCTCGCTCGGGGAGCTGTTTTTT	CASSLVSLGELFF
.	TRBV20-1	once	TRBJ2-6	16	TGCAGTGCTAGAGAAGGGTCGTCCTCTGGGGCCAACGTCCTGACTTTC	CSAREGSSSGANVLTF
TRBD2	TRBV30	few	TRBJ2-7	15	TGTGCCTGGAGGAGGGGACTAGCGGGAGTCGACGAGCAGTACTTC	CAWRRGLAGVDEQYF
TRBD2	TRBV24-1	.	TRBJ2-2	18	TGTGCCACCAGTAAATCCCCCGGGACTAACGCGGGAACCGGGGAGCTGTTTTTT	CATSKSPGTNAGTGELFF
.	TRBV4-1	.	TRBJ2-3	14	TGCGCCAGCAGCCAAGATGTGTTGACAGATACGCAGTATTTT	CASSQDVLTDTQYF
.	TRBV15	.	TRBJ2-5	16	TGTGCCACCAGCAGATCCCCCCGTCGGGCTCAAGAGACCCAGTACTTC	CATSRSPRRAQETQYF
TRBD1	TRBV20-1	.	TRBJ2-5	14	TGCAGTGCTTTTGACAGGGGATACCAAGAGACCCAGTACTTC	CSAFDRGYQETQYF